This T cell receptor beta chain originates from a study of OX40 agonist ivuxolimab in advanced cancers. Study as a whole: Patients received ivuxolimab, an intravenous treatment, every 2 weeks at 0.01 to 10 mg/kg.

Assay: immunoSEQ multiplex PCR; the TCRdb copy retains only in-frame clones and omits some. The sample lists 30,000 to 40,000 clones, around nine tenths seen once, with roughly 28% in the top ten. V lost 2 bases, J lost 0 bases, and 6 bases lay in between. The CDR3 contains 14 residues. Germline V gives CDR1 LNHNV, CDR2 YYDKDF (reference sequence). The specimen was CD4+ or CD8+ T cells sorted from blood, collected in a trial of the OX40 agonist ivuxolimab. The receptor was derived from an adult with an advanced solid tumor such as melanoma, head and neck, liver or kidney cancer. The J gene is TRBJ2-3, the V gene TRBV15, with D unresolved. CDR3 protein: CATSRLGSTDTQYF. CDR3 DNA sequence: TGTGCCACCAGCAGACTGGGAAGCACAGATACGCAGTATTTT. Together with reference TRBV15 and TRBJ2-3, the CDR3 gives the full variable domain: DAMVIQNPRYQVTQFGKPVTLSCSQTLNHNVMYWYQQKSSQAPKLLFHYYDKDFNNEADTPDNFQSRRPNTSFCFLDIRSPGLGDTAMYLCATSRLGSTDTQYFGPGTRLTVL.